The entry below describes one TCR beta chain. Its antigen is unknown. One base away there is no much larger clone; base qualities are not given. The thymus tissue came from surgical resects taken out during corrective cardiac surgery. In Finland, the donors were immunologically healthy infants who were having open corrective cardiac surgery for congenital heart defects. Thymocytes were mechanically released from the tissue and were stored as pellets of about 9.5-31 million cells at -70 degrees C. Genomic DNA was extracted from frozen cell pellets with a QIAsymphony instrument. CDR3 length: 14 amino acids, cysteine to phenylalanine. Here the CDR3 DNA is all that survives: 42 bases in frame from base 1. The germline V gene provides CDR1 SNHLY and CDR2 FYNNEI. A distance of 18 bases separates the germline ends of V and J, which lose 6 bases and 9 bases respectively. The immunoSEQ multiplex PCR assay was used to amplify the TCRB and TCRAD loci from a standardized quantity of quality-controlled genomic DNA. The V(D)J region was spanned by amplicons of a length sufficient to cover the CDR3 and to identify V and J genes. Amplicon sequencing was performed on an Illumina platform through the commercial immunoSEQ service. The original methods were these. Primer bias and sequencing errors were corrected as previously described, and TCRAD and TCRB definitions were based on the IMGT database. Repertoires were analysed with immunoSEQ Analyzer 3.0 and VDJTools, covering basic statistics, V/J segment usage, diversity estimates, rarefaction and pairwise overlap. Chao1, ChaoE, Efron-Thisted, Shannon and inverse Simpson indices were used to estimate diversity, which was also estimated on datasets down-sampled to the smallest sample. Repertoire overlap was determined by strict matching of CDR3 nucleotide sequence, V gene and J gene, and Jaccard-based multidimensional scaling clustering was applied. Held by TCRdb, this immuneACCESS table contains in-frame sequences only and omits some clones. Under half of the omission traces to an unresolved V gene where checked; the cause of the rest is unknown. V and J calls and clone size come straight from that table; D and trimming were deduced from the DNA. Counted in this sample were about 120,000 clones; more than 90% of them appeared once. The ten largest clones take up 0.02% to 0.03% of the sample.

The data belong to a study of human thymus T cells (dated by TCRdb to about 2020). As for the study more broadly: TCR alpha and beta repertoires from seven to nine infant thymus samples and four related peripheral blood samples were characterized in the study. Donor ages ranging from roughly 6 to 244 days were recorded, and six or seven male and two female infants were included in the cohort. The study at large found these results: The related research found that thymic TCR repertoires overlapped highly between unrelated individuals. Biased V and J gene segment usage appeared to be present in both thymic and peripheral blood repertoires. On average, thymus samples gave 750,000 to 950,000 unique TCRB clonotypes, whereas blood samples gave around 84,000.

Sequencing was done on a sample of thymus tissue. The chain was built from TRBV2 and TRBJ2-4; the D element might be TRBD1 or TRBD2, as each aligns at 5 bases. The receptor comes from a boy in the first two years of life with a congenital heart defect but otherwise immunologically healthy. Read as DNA, the sequence is TGTGCCAGCAGCGACTGGGCAGGGAGAGGCATTCAGTACTTC. Translated, this is CASSDWAGRGIQYF.